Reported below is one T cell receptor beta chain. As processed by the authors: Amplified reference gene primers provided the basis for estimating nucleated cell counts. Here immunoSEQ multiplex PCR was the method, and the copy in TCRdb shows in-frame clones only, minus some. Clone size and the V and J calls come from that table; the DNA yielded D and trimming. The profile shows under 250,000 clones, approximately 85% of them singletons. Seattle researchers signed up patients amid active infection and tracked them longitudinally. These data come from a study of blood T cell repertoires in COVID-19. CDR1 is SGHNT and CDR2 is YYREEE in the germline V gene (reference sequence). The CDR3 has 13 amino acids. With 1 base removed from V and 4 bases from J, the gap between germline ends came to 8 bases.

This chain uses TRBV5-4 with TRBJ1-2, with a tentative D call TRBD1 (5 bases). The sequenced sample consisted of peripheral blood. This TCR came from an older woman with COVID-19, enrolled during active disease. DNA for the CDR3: TGTGCCAGCAGCTTGTGGGGCGCCTATGGCTACACCTTC. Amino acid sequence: CASSLWGAYGYTF.